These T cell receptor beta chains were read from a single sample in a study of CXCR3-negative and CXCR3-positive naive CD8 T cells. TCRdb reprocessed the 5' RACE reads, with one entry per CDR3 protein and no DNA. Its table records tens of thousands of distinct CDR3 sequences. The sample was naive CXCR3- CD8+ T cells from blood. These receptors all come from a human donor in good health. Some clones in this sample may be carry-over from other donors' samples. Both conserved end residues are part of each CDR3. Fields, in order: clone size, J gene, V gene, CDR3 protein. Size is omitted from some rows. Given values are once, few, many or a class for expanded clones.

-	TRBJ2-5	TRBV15	CATTYRGSGETQYF
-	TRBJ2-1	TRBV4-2	CASSQEAGGSYNEQFF
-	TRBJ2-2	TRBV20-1	CSAPRAGGNTGELFF
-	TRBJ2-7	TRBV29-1	CSVEDPAGDFYEQYF
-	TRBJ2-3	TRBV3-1	CASSQGLWRTDTQYF
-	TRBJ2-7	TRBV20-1	CSARSPGQQPYEQYF
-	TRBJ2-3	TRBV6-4	CASSDSARSTDTQYF
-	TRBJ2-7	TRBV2	CASIDSLRAEQYF
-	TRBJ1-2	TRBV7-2	CASSSGQGLNYGYTF
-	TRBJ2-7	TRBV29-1	CSVGTGTGYYEQYF
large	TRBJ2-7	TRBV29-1	CSVSQGAFYEQYF
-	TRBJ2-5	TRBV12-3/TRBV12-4	CASSPSTRTETQYF
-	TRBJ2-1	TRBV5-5	CASSPEGEQFF
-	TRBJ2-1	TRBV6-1	CASSVLAGTGENEQFF
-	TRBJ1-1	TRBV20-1	CSARYDRVAGTEAFF
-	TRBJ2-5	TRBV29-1	CSVEGQPEQETQYF
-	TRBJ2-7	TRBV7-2	CASSLGRSGGEQYF
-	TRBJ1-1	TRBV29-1	CSVEGGLGTEAFF
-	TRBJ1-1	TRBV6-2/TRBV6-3	CASSGPGQLNTEAFF
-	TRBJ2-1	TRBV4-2	CASSQVTGPTSSYNEQLF
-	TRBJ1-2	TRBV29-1	CSVDEGIDYTF
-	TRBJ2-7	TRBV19	CASSMLGSRSYEQYF
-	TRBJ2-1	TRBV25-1	CASSLFESGGEQFF
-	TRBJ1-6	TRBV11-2	CASSRTGTPNSPLHF
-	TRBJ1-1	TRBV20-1	CSAKTTGDNTEAFF
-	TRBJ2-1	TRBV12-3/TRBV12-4	CASTDGGLNEQFF
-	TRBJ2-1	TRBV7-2	CASSLEAGHEQFF
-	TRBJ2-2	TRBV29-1	CSVKGLAGLSGELFF
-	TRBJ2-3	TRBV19	CASSEDRGITDTQYF
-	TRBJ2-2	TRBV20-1	CSARDLTSGGAVGELFF
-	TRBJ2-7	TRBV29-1	CSVEGGSVGEQYF
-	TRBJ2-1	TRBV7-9	CASSPPTDGRSSYNEQFF
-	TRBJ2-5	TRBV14	CASSPTGLLGETQYF
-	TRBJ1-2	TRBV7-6	CASSSGQNAGYTF